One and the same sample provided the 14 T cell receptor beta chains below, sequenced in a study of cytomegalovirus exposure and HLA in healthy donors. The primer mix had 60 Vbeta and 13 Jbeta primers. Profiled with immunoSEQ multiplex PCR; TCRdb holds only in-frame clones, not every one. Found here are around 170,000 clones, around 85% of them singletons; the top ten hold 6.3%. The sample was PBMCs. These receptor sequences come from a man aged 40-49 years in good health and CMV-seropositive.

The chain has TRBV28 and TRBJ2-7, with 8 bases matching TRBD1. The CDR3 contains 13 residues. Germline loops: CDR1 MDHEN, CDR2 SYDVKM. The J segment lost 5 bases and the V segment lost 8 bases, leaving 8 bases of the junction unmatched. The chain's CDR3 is CASGVGQGNEQYF. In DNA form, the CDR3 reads TGTGCCAGCGGCGTTGGACAGGGCAACGAGCAGTACTTC. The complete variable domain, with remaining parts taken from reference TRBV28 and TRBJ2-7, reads DVKVTQSSRYLVKRTGEKVFLECVQDMDHENMFWYRQDPGLGLRLIYFSYDVKMKEKGDIPEGYSVSREKKERFSLILESASTNQTSMYLCASGVGQGNEQYFGPGTRLTVT.

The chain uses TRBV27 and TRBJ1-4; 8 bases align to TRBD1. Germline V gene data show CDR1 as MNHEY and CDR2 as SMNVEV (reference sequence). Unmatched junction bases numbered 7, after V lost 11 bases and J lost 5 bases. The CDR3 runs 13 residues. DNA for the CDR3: TGTGCCGGCCGACAGGGGTGGAATGAAAAACTGTTTTTT. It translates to CAGRQGWNEKLFF.

CDR3 residues: CASSQERGFPFF. As DNA, the CDR3 is TGCGCCAGCAGCCAAGAGAGGGGGTTTCCGTTCTTC. This chain links TRBV4-1 with TRBJ2-1; weak D call: TRBD1 (6 bases). Per the germline V gene, CDR1 is MGHRA and CDR2 is YSYEKL. This CDR3 is built from 12 residues. The V end was cut by 0 bases, the J end by 15 bases, with 12 bases between.

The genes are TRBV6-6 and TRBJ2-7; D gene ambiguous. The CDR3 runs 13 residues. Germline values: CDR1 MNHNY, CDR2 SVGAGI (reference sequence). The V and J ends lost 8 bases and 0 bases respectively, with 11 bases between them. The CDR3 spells CASGLGVSYEQYF. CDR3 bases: TGTGCCAGCGGGTTGGGCGTCTCCTACGAGCAGTACTTC.

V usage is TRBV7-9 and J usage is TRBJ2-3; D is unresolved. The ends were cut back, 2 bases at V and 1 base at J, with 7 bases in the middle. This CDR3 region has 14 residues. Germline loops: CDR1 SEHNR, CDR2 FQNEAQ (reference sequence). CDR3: CASSLIRGTDTQYF. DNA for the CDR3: TGTGCCAGCAGCTTAATACGAGGCACAGATACGCAGTATTTT.

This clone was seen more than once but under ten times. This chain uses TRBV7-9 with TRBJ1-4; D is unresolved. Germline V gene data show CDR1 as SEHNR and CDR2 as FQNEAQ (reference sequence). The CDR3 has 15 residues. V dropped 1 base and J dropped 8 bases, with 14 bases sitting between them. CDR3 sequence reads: CASSLDAERYEKLFF. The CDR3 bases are TGTGCCAGCAGCTTAGATGCAGAAAGATACGAAAAACTGTTTTTT. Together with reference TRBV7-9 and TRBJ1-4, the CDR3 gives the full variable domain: DTGVSQNPRHKITKRGQNVTFRCDPISEHNRLYWYRQTLGQGPEFLTYFQNEAQLEKSRLLSDRFSAERPKGSFSTLEIQRTEQGDSAMYLCASSLDAERYEKLFFGSGTQLSVL.

The CDR3 nucleotides read TGCGCCAGCAGCTTGGTACAGGCAGGGGAGACCCAGTACTTC. It yields the protein CASSLVQAGETQYF. This chain links TRBV5-1 with TRBJ2-5; weak D call: TRBD1 (5 bases). The CDR3 contains 14 residues. Germline V gene data show CDR1 as SGHRS and CDR2 as YFSETQ. V lost 0 bases, J lost 5 bases, and 11 bases lay in between.

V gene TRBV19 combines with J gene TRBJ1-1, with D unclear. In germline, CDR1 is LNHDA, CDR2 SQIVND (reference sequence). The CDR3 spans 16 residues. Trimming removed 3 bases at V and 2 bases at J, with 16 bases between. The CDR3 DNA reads TGTGCCAGTAGTATTCCCCAGGATTGGGTTAACACTGAAGCTTTCTTT. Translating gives CASSIPQDWVNTEAFF. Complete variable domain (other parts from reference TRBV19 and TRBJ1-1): DGGITQSPKYLFRKEGQNVTLSCEQNLNHDAMYWYRQDPGQGLRLIYYSQIVNDFQKGDIAEGYSVSREKKESFPLTVTSAQKNPTAFYLCASSIPQDWVNTEAFFGQGTRLTVV.

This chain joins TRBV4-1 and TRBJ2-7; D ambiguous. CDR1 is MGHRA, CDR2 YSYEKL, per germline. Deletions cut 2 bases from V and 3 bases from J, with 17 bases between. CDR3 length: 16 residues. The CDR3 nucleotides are TGCGCCAGCAGCCAACTGGGTCAGGCCAAAAACTACGAGCAGTACTTC. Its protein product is CASSQLGQAKNYEQYF.

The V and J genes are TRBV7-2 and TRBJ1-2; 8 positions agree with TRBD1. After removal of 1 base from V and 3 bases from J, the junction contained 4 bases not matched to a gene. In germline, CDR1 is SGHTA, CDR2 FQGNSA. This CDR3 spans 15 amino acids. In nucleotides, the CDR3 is TGTGCCAGCAGCTTAGAGGGACAGGCATACTATGGCTACACCTTC. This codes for CASSLEGQAYYGYTF.

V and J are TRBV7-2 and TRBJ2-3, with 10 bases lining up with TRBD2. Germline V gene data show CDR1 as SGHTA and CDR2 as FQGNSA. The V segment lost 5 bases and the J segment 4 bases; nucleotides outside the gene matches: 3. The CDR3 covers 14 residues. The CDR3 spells CASSPGTSADTQYF. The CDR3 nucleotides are TGTGCCAGCAGCCCTGGGACTAGCGCAGATACGCAGTATTTT.

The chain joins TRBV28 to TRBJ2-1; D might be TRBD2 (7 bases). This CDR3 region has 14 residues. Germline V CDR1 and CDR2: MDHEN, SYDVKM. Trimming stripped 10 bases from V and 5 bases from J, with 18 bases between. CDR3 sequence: CAITRGGRNNEQFF. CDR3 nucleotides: TGTGCCATTACGAGGGGGGGGCGGAACAATGAGCAGTTCTTC.

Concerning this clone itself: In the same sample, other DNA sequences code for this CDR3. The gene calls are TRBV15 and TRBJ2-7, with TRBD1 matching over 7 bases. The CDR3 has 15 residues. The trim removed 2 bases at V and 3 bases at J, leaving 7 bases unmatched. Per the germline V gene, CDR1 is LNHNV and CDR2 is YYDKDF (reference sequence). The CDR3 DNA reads TGTGCCACCAGCAGATCCCGGGACAGTTTCTACGAGCAGTACTTC. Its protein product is CATSRSRDSFYEQYF.

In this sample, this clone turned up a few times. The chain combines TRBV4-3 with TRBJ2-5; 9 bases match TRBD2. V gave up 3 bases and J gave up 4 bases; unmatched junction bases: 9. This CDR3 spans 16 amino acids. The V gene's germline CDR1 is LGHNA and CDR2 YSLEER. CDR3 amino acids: CASSQEAGGKVETQYF. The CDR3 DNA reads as TGCGCCAGCAGCCAGGAAGCGGGGGGTAAGGTAGAGACCCAGTACTTC.